This T cell receptor (beta chain) came from a study of blood T cell repertoires in COVID-19. Study context: The cDNA or gDNA used as material had been derived from T cells, B-cell-depleted T cells, or PBMCs.

Trimming cost V 6 bases and J 3 bases; bases outside gene matches: 9. Per the germline V gene, CDR1 is SNHLY and CDR2 is FYNNEI. CDR3 size: 15 residues. Profiling relied on immunoSEQ multiplex PCR, and the TCRdb table lists in-frame clones only, not all of them. The sample shows roughly 100,000 clones, roughly 90% of them seen only once. The origin of this receptor is a human donor in a cohort sampled during active COVID-19. This rearrangement joins TRBV2 to TRBJ2-3, with 7 nucleotides matching TRBD2. The sample taken for sequencing was peripheral blood. The CDR3 region is CASSHPGLPTDTQYF. In DNA, the CDR3 is TGTGCCAGCAGCCATCCGGGACTACCTACAGATACGCAGTATTTT.